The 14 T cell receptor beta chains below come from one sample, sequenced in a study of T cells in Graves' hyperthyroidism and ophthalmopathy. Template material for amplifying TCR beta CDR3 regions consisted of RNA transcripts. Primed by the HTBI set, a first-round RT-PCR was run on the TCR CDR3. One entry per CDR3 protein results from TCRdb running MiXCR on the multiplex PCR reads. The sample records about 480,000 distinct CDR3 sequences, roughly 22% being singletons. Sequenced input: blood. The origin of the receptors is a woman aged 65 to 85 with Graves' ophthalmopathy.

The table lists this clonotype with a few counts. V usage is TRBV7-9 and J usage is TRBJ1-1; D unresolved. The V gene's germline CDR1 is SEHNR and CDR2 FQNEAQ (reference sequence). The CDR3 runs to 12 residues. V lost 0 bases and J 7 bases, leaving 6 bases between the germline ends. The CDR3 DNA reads TGTGCCAGCAGCTTAGCGTCAATTGAAGCTTTCTTT. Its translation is CASSLASIEAFF.

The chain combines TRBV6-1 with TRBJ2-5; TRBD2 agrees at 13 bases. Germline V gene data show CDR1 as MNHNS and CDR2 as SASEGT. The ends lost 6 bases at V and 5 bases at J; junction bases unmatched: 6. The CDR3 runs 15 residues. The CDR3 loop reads CASSPTSGGYETQYF. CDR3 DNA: TGTGCCAGCAGCCCGACTAGCGGGGGGTACGAGACCCAGTACTTC.

The CDR3 nucleotides are TGTGCCAGCAGCTTAGGTAGCGGGAGTTCTGGAGAGACCCAGTACTTC. Translation gives CASSLGSGSSGETQYF. The rearrangement joins TRBV7-9 to TRBJ2-5, with TRBD2 identical over 9 bases. The CDR3 is 16 amino acids. Germline V lookup: CDR1 SEHNR, CDR2 FQNEAQ (reference sequence). V shed 1 base and J 4 bases; nucleotides not matched to a gene: 7.

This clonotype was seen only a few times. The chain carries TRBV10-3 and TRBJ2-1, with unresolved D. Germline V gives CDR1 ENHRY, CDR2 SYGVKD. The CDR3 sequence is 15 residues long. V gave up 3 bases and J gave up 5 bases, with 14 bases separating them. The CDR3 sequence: CAISDQSGLNNEQFF. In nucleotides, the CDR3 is TGTGCCATCAGTGATCAATCTGGCCTAAACAATGAGCAGTTCTTC.

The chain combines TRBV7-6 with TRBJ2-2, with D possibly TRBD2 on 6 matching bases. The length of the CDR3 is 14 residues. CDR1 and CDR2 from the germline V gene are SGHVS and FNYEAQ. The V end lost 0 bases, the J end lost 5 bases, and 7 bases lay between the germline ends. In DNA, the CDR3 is TGTGCCAGCAGCTTAGCGGAGGGGACCGGGGAGCTGTTTTTT. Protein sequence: CASSLAEGTGELFF. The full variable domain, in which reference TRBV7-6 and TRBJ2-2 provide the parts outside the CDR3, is GAGVSQSPRYKVTKRGQDVALRCDPISGHVSLYWYRQALGQGPEFLTYFNYEAQQDKSGLPNDRFSAERPEGSISTLTIQRTEQRDSAMYRCASSLAEGTGELFFGEGSRLTVL.

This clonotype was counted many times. The CDR3 DNA is TGTGCCAGCAGGCCCGGGGACAGCTATGGCTACACCTTC. Amino acid sequence: CASRPGDSYGYTF. The chain has TRBV6-1 and TRBJ1-2; 7 bases agree with TRBD1. Germline values: CDR1 MNHNS, CDR2 SASEGT. V lost 6 bases, J lost 4 bases, and 5 bases stayed unmatched. CDR3 length equals 13 residues.

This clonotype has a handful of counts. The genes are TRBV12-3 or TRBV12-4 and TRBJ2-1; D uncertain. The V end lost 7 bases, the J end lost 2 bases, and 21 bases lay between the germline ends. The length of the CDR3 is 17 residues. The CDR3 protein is CASILWKRHTPYNEQFF. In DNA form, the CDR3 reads TGTGCCAGCATTCTTTGGAAGCGACACACTCCCTACAATGAGCAGTTCTTC.

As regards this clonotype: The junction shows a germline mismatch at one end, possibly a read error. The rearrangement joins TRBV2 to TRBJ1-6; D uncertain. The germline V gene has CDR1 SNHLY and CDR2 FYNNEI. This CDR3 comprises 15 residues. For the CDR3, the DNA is TGTGCCAGCAGTGAAATGCAGGTCGTTAATTCATCCCTCCACTTT. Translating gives CASSEMQVVNSSLHF.

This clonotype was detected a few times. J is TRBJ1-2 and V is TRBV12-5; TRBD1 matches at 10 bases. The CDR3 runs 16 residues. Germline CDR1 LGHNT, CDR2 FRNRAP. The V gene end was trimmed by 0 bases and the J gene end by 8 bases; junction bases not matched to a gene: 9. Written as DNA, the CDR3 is TGTGCTAGTGGTTTGGTCTGGACAGGGGGTATGGAAGGCTACACCTTC. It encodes CASGLVWTGGMEGYTF.

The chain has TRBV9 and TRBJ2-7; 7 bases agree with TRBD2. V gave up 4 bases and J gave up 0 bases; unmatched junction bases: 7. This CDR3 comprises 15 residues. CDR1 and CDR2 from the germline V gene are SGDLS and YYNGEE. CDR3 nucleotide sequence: TGTGCCAGCAGCTCCCGAAGCGGGAACTCCTACGAGCAGTACTTC. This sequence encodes CASSSRSGNSYEQYF.

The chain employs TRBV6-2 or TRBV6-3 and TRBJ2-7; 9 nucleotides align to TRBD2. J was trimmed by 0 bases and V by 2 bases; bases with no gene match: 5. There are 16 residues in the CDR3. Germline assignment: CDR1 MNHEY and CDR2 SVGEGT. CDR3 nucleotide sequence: TGTGCCAGCAGTTACGGGGGTAGCGGGAGCTCCTACGAGCAGTACTTC. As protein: CASSYGGSGSSYEQYF.

The chain's CDR3 is CASSPNPAETGELFF. DNA for the CDR3: TGTGCCAGCAGCCCCAACCCAGCGGAAACCGGGGAGCTGTTTTTT. The chain is built from TRBV4-2 and TRBJ2-2; a weak D match, TRBD2 (5 bases). Trimming shortened V by 4 bases and J by 5 bases, and 14 bases separated the two germline ends. The V gene's germline CDR1 is LGHNA and CDR2 YNFKEQ. The length of the CDR3 is 15 residues.

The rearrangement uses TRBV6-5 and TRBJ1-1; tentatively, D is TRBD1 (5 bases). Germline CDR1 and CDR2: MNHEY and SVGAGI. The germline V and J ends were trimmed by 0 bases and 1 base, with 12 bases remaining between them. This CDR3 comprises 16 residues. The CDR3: CASSYSGRITNTEAFF. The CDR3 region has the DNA TGTGCCAGCAGTTACTCGGGACGGATTACGAACACTGAAGCTTTCTTT.

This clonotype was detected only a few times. The CDR3 bases are TGTGCCTGGAGTGTAGGTTGGTCAGGGGTTACGCAGTATTTT. It is translated as CAWSVGWSGVTQYF. The chain employs TRBV30 and TRBJ2-3, with D perhaps TRBD1 (6 bases). Germline values: CDR1 GTSNPN, CDR2 SVGIG (reference sequence). This CDR3 spans 14 amino acids. The V end was cut by 0 bases, the J end by 8 bases, with 15 bases between. The whole variable domain, filled in from reference TRBV30 and TRBJ2-3, reads SQTIHQWPATLVQPVGSPLSLECTVEGTSNPNLYWYRQAAGRGLQLLFYSVGIGQISSEVPQNLSASRPQDRQFILSSKKLLLSDSGFYLCAWSVGWSGVTQYFGPGTRLTVL.